Below are 3 T cell receptor beta chains sequenced from a single sample in a study of blood T cell repertoires in COVID-19. Generated by immunoSEQ multiplex PCR, the TCRdb table keeps only in-frame clones and is missing some. The sample shows about 300,000 clones, approximately 90% of them seen only once. Sequenced sample: PBMCs or T cells enriched from blood (not recorded which). The source is a man younger than 45 who had recovered from COVID-19.

The chain combines TRBV30 with TRBJ2-7; a weak D match, TRBD2 (10 bases). Trimming left V 3 bases short and J 0 bases short, with 30 bases between. This CDR3 spans 20 amino acids. Germline V gene data show CDR1 as GTSNPN and CDR2 as SVGIG (reference sequence). This CDR3 reads CAWRSSLGQGRTSGSYEQYF. The CDR3, as DNA: TGTGCCTGGAGATCCTCCCTCGGACAGGGGCGGACTAGCGGCTCCTACGAGCAGTACTTC.

CDR3 DNA: TGTGCCAGCGTCCGGGAGGAATCCTACGAGCAGTACTTC. Translating gives CASVREESYEQYF. The chain uses TRBV2 and TRBJ2-7; 7 bases line up with TRBD2. The CDR3 extends over 13 amino acids. V lost 8 bases and J lost 1; bases outside the gene matches: 5. Germline values: CDR1 SNHLY, CDR2 FYNNEI.

The chain recombines TRBV30 with TRBJ2-5; 8 bases match TRBD1. Germline-derived CDR1 and CDR2 are GTSNPN and SVGIG (reference sequence). This CDR3 has 14 residues. Trimming took 1 base from V and 5 from J; bases not matched to a gene: 6. DNA for the CDR3: TGTGCCTGGAGTGCCGACAGGGGCCTGGAGACCCAGTACTTC. This codes for CAWSADRGLETQYF.